The present T cell receptor beta chain was sequenced within a study of cytomegalovirus exposure and HLA in healthy donors. Study observations and caveats: Cytomegalovirus association was assigned to approximately 160 TCR beta chains. Subsequent analysis of the 120 or so validation repertoires found a tendency for first-cohort TCR clusters to co-occur. High specificity and sensitivity for cytomegalovirus status were reported for the classifier.

With respect to this clone: Its antigen is still unknown.

Profiled with immunoSEQ multiplex PCR; TCRdb holds only in-frame clones, not every one. This sample yields roughly 120,000 clones, of which nearly 90% are seen a single time; 3% to 4% belongs to the top ten. The study drew the donors from its approximately 120-subject validation cohort, separate from the 666-subject first cohort. The TCR sequence derives from a man younger than 45 in good health and CMV-seronegative. Sequenced material: PBMCs.

The CDR3 nucleotides are TGTGCCAGCAGTGATTTAGGGGGCACTGAAGCTTTCTTT. Its protein product is CASSDLGGTEAFF. This chain joins TRBV2 and TRBJ1-1; possible D gene TRBD1, 6 bases. This CDR3 is built from 13 residues. Looked up from germline, CDR1 is SNHLY and CDR2 is FYNNEI. Trimming removed 3 bases from V and 4 bases from J, with 9 bases in between. The whole variable domain, filled in from reference TRBV2 and TRBJ1-1, reads EPEVTQTPSHQVTQMGQEVILRCVPISNHLYFYWYRQILGQKVEFLVSFYNNEISEKSEIFDDQFSVERPDGSNFTLKIRSTKLEDSAMYFCASSDLGGTEAFFGQGTRLTVV.